This T cell receptor beta chain is drawn from a study of Graves' ophthalmopathy and Graves' hyperthyroidism. Findings and caveats of the study: Thyroid clonotypes that were expanded above 0.001 frequency mostly also appeared in blood. Built on 13 signatures, a model told ophthalmopathy apart from stable hyperthyroidism with approximately 91% sensitivity and roughly 80% specificity.

Patients were diagnosed from clinical symptoms, serum thyroxine, TRAb, thyroid ultrasound and orbital computed tomography. Sampling more than 9 ml of fresh peripheral blood provided the PBMCs. CDR3 length: 15 residues. V lost 7 bases and J lost 2, with 17 bases in between. Germline CDR1 and CDR2: MDHEN and SYDVKM. Amplified material comprised TCR beta CDR3 regions derived from RNA transcripts. First-round RT-PCR with HTBI primers preceded a second-round multiplex PCR. TCRdb recomputed calls from the multiplex PCR reads with MiXCR, one row per CDR3 protein. This table holds roughly 500,000 distinct CDR3 sequences, over 13% found once. This clonotype was seen many times. Its target is not known.

This chain connects TRBV28 to TRBJ2-5, with D maybe TRBD2 (6 bases). Sequencing input: blood. This clonotype originated in a woman aged 25 to 39 with Graves' ophthalmopathy. The CDR3 nucleotides are TGTGCCAGCAATCGCCGCGGGACTGTTCAAGAGACCCAGTACTTC. It codes for CASNRRGTVQETQYF.